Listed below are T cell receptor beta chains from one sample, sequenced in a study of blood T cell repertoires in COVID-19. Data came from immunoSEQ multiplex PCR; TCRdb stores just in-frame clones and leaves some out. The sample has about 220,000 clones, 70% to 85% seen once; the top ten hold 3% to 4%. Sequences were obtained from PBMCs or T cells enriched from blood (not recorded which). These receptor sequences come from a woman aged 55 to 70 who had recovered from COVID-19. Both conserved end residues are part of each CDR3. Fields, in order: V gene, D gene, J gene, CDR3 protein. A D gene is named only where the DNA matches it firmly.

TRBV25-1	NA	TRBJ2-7	CASSEGGRIYEQYF
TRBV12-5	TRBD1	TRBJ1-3	CASGFPGTGTQLSGNTIYF
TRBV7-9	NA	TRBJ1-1	CASSLPPLRGNMNTEAFF
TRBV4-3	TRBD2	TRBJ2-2	CASRTSGGATGELFF
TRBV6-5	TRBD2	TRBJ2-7	CASRKRDGPDYEQYF
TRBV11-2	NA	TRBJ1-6	CASSLDGPEGMGSPLHF
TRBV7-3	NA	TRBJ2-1	CASSSTGSYNEQFF
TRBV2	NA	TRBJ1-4	CASSTQGASGEKLFF
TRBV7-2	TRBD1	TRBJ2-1	CASSAQGDFLKQFF
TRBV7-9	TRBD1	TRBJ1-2	CASSSQGGRWGGYTF
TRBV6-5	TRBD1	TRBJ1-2	CASSPRTGGRGYTF
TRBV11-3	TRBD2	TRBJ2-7	CASSKTSGASYEQYF
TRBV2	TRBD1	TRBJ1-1	CASSGTGGLNTEAFF
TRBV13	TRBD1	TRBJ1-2	CASSLWVRGDYGYTF
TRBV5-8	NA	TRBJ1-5	CATATGSNQPQHF
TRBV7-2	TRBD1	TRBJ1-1	CASRTGTGSGEAFF
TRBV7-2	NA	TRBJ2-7	CASSPTFYEQYF
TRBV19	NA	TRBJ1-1	CASSIALLNTEAFF
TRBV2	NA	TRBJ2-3	CASSEALASTDTQYF
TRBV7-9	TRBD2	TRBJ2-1	CASSSLAGDGNEQFF
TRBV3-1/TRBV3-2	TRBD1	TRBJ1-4	CASSQDRGFNEKLFF
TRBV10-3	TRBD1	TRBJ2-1	CAITQGEYNEQFF
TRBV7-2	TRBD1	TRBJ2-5	CASSWDREETQYF
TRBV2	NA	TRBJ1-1	CASSPARRGTEAFF
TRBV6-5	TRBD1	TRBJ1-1	CASRFQTGETEAFF
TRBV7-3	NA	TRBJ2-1	CASSSTGSSYNEQFF
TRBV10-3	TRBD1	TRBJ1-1	CAIGGGRENTEAFF
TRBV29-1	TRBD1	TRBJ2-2	CSVERLDRGAGELFF
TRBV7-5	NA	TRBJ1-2	CVRSPWGSPDYGYTF
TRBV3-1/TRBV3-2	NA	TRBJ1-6	CASSQDFGNSPLHF
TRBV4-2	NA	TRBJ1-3	CASSQDDITGNTIYF
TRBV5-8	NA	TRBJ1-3	CASSRGSSGNTIYF
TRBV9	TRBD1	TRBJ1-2	CASSVGGTGYTF
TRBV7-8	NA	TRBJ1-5	CASSLGQSQHF
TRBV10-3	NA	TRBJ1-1	CAISFSTEEAFF
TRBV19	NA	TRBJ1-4	CASSARKNEKLFF
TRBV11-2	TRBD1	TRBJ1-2	CASSLKKGTALRTNYGYTF
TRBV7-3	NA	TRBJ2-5	CASSSQGAETQYF
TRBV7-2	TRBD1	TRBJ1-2	CASSPGQGTYGYTF
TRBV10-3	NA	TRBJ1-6	CAINQGNSPLHF